This TCR beta chain derives from a study of glioma-infiltrating T cells after dendritic cell vaccination. For the study at large: Monocyte-derived dendritic cells, cultured roughly 7 days with IL-4 and GM-CSF, were pulsed with autologous tumor lysate.

CDR1 and CDR2 (germline): SNHLY, FYNNEI. The J segment lost 5 bases and the V segment lost 6 bases, leaving 5 bases of the junction unmatched. The CDR3 totals 14 residues. The assay was immunoSEQ multiplex PCR, and TCRdb's table has in-frame clones only and misses some. The data show roughly 100,000 clones, roughly 90% seen once. Time point given: after dendritic cell vaccination, including at tumor progression/relapse. This sample comprised blood, obtained after dendritic cell vaccination. This sequence was found in a human donor with glioblastoma. The chain couples TRBV2 to TRBJ2-1, with 9 nucleotides matching TRBD1. The CDR3 spells CASSEGDRDNEQFF. DNA of the CDR3: TGTGCCAGCAGCGAGGGGGACAGGGACAATGAGCAGTTCTTC.